Reported below is one T cell receptor (beta chain). This sample stems from a study of blood T cell repertoires in COVID-19. This table comes from immunoSEQ multiplex PCR, and its TCRdb copy is limited to in-frame clones, with some not included. The repertoire has roughly 380,000 clones, roughly 90% of them found once; the top ten carry over 0.9%. With V trimmed by 6 bases and J by 9 bases, 5 bases remained unmatched. CDR3 length: 15 residues. CDR1 is MNHEY, CDR2 SMNVEV, per germline (reference sequence). This chain connects TRBV27 to TRBJ2-1; 16 nucleotides align to TRBD2. Sequencing was done on a sample of PBMCs or T cells enriched from blood (not recorded which). The clonotype comes from a woman in her 30s who had been exposed to COVID-19. DNA of the CDR3: TGTGCCAGCAGCCAGGGACTAGCGGGAGGGCCTGAGCAGTTCTTC. Residues: CASSQGLAGGPEQFF.